The present entry profiles one TCR beta chain with its context. Its specific antigen is unknown. No base qualities exist here, and no much larger clone lies one base off it. This entry is derived from a study of CD8+ T cells in alopecia areata listed by TCRdb under 2018. With respect to the entire study: Treated patients were enrolled in an open-label pilot trial of oral tofacitinib at 5 to 10 mg twice daily for moderate-to-severe alopecia areata. Patients stayed on tofacitinib for 6 to 18 months and then had 6 months of follow-up off drug so that delayed response and recurrence could be assessed. In treated patients, disease severity was measured using the SALT score, which gives the percentage of scalp surface area affected. The study used high-throughput TCRbeta sequencing to examine T cell clonal expansion in alopecia areata, in both the C3H/HeJ mouse model and human patients. Scalp tissue and sorted CD4+ and CD8+ peripheral blood T cells from patchy and totalis/universalis alopecia areata patients and from healthy controls were covered by human TCRbeta sequencing. Biopsies were taken from tofacitinib-treated patients at baseline and at 4 and 24 weeks of treatment, and a later scalp biopsy was taken in several of the tofacitinib-treated patients. Scalp clonality was compared among normal scalp (n=4), patchy alopecia areata scalp (n=8), and alopecia totalis/universalis scalp (n=8). RNA was extracted with the PAXgene miRNA kit for fixed scalp, the miRNeasy kit for PBMCs, and the RNeasy kit for mouse skin. TCRbeta CDR3 regions were amplified by immunoSEQ multiplex PCR with 35 Vbeta forward and 13 Jbeta reverse primers.

The library was produced with the immunoSEQ multiplex PCR assay. For TCR sequencing, RNA was extracted from every sample and reverse transcribed into cDNA to serve as template. First-strand cDNA was synthesized with SuperScript III using a 2:1 mix of oligo-dT and random hexamers. Amplification bias was assessed with a synthetic immune receptor repertoire, and residual bias was removed computationally. Per the authors' processing: Raw reads were preprocessed to remove errors, and CDR3 was defined according to IMGT conventions as the region from the conserved cysteine to phenylalanine. Clonality was computed by normalizing Shannon entropy by log2 of the number of productive unique TCRs and subtracting the result from 1. CD4 or CD8 identity of scalp clones was inferred by cross-referencing scalp TCRbeta sequences with sorted blood CD4 and CD8 repertoires. The clones in this table, taken by TCRdb from immuneACCESS, are in-frame only. Not every clone is retained; where verified, under half of the shortfall comes from an unresolved V gene, and the cause of the rest is unknown. For V, J and clone size, that table is used; D and trimming come from the DNA. The sample has over 85,000 clones on record, around 71% of them singletons. The top ten hold approximately 15% of the sample.

Study-wide conclusions, independent of this receptor: Many expanded lesional clones persisted in scalp and blood during tofacitinib treatment, which may partly explain relapse after stopping treatment. Because the treated cohort was small and had just a single nonresponder, larger studies are needed to establish links between baseline CD8+ expansion and response. Compared with normal scalp, lesional scalp had higher clonality and more expanded CD8+ clones, particularly in alopecia totalis/universalis, a pattern that suggests antigenic drive. Tofacitinib significantly lowered scalp clonality and the number of expanded CD8+ clones among the top 100 scalp clones. Unlike mouse skin, which is dominated by gammadelta T cells, normal human skin has resident alphabeta T cells that are also sequenced, and this complicates analysis of the scalp TCR repertoire. Compared with mice, TCR sequences shared between patients were less clear, possibly partly because of HLA diversity across the patient population.

From the germline V gene (reference sequence), CDR1 is MNHEY and CDR2 is SMNVEV. Including cysteine and phenylalanine, the CDR3 has 16 amino acids. Just the 48-base CDR3 DNA is kept, in frame starting at base 1. V was cut back by 6 bases and J by 0 bases, leaving a gap of 17 bases between them. The sample's treatment or condition label, decoded: oral pan-JAK inhibitor, 5-10 mg twice daily. Lesional scalp punch biopsies and peripheral blood were collected from alopecia areata patients. After PBMCs were isolated by density centrifugation and stained for CD3, CD4 and CD8, a FACSAria was used to sort CD4+ and CD8+ T cells.

This sequence originates from a human donor with alopecia areata. The chain links TRBV27 with TRBJ1-1, with the D gene too uncertain to name. The specimen comprised CD8+ T cells sorted from blood, sampled between weeks 44 and 45, from a patient treated with tofacitinib. The DNA is as follows: TGTGCCAGCAGAGTAAGGAGGGCAGGTATGAACACTGAAGCTTTCTTT. This sequence encodes CASRVRRAGMNTEAFF.